This T cell receptor beta chain came from a study of identical twins. Findings and limits, study-wide: Surplus twin overlap in beta out-of-frame sequences was less pronounced.

The germline CDR1 and CDR2 sequences are SGHRS and YFSETQ. The CDR3 sequence is 16 residues long. V shed 0 bases and J 3 bases; nucleotides not matched to a gene: 6. TCRdb processed the 5' RACE reads anew with MiXCR; each CDR3 protein has one entry. The sample records about 520,000 distinct CDR3 sequences, approximately 22% being singletons. Notes on this clonotype: No antigen is known for it.

These data were also filed under a second study, of T cells expressing NK-cell markers.

The receptor comes from a woman younger than 35 in good health. The chain carries TRBV5-1 and TRBJ2-1; 7 bases are a match to TRBD1. The source material was CD4+ T cells sorted from blood. The CDR3: CASSLGTGVGYNEQFF. As DNA, the CDR3 is TGCGCCAGCAGCTTGGGTACAGGGGTTGGCTACAATGAGCAGTTCTTC.